This paragraph reports one T cell receptor beta chain. Reverse transcription of extracted RNA yielded cDNA, which provided the sequencing template. Repertoires were generated with immunoSEQ multiplex PCR, while TCRdb's copy carries only in-frame clones and drops some. The profile shows around 140,000 clones, about 86% of them singletons. The treatment here: oral pan-JAK inhibitor, 5-10 mg twice daily. This record belongs to a study of CD8+ T cells in alopecia areata. The TCR originated in a human donor with alopecia areata. Sequencing used CD8+ T cells sorted from blood, obtained at week 4, from a patient treated with tofacitinib.

This chain's CDR3 is CSVEDPDRASYNEQFF. Here the CDR3 DNA reads TGCAGCGTTGAAGACCCCGACAGGGCATCCTACAATGAGCAGTTCTTC. The V call is TRBV29-1, the J call TRBJ2-1; TRBD1 aligns across 7 bases. The CDR3 length is 16 residues. The germline CDR1 and CDR2 sequences are SQVTM and ANQGSEA. The J segment lost 1 base and the V segment lost 0 bases, leaving 6 bases of the junction unmatched.